Below, 9 T cell receptor beta chains from the same sample are listed, as sequenced in a study of blood T cell repertoires in COVID-19. Assay: immunoSEQ multiplex PCR; the TCRdb copy retains only in-frame clones and omits some. The data contain around 300,000 clones, about nine tenths of them singletons. The sample consisted of peripheral blood. The source of these receptors is a man aged 45-65 years with acute or convalescent COVID-19.

This sequence joins TRBV5-1 and TRBJ2-5; D remains unclear. This CDR3 is 14 amino acids long. Trimming left V 2 bases short and J 5 bases short, with 13 bases between. CDR1 and CDR2 from the germline V gene are SGHRS and YFSETQ. Here the CDR3 DNA reads TGCGCCAGCAGCTTAAGCTGGAGTTGGGAGACCCAGTACTTC. This translates into CASSLSWSWETQYF. Full variable domain (outside the CDR3, taken from reference TRBV5-1 and TRBJ2-5): KAGVTQTPRYLIKTRGQQVTLSCSPISGHRSVSWYQQTPGQGLQFLFEYFSETQRNKGNFPGRFSGRQFSNSRSEMNVSTLELGDSALYLCASSLSWSWETQYFGPGTRLLVL.

The count of this clone is one. The chain employs TRBV15 and TRBJ1-4; D gene ambiguous. The CDR3 totals 15 residues. The germline CDR1 and CDR2 sequences are LNHNV and YYDKDF (reference sequence). The V end was cut by 5 bases, the J end by 4 bases, with 14 bases between. CDR3 loop: CATSARKGDNEKLFF. The CDR3 nucleotides read TGTGCCACCAGCGCCCGGAAAGGAGATAATGAAAAACTGTTTTTT.

The V gene is TRBV5-6, the J gene TRBJ1-5; D is perhaps TRBD1 (5 bases). The CDR3 has 16 amino acids. Looked up from germline, CDR1 is SGHDT and CDR2 is YYEEEE. Trimming left V 4 bases short and J 1 base short, with 15 bases between. CDR3 bases: TGTGCCAGCAGCCCCCTCGGGGGAGCAAGCAATCAGCCCCAGCATTTT. Translated, it gives CASSPLGGASNQPQHF.

This clone was recorded a few times. The chain carries TRBV2 and TRBJ1-2; 8 bases are shared with TRBD1. CDR1 SNHLY and CDR2 FYNNEI come from the germline V gene. This CDR3 is built from 13 residues. J was trimmed by 5 bases and V by 6 bases; bases with no gene match: 5. In nucleotides, the CDR3 is TGTGCCAGCAGGGGGACAGGAATTTATGGCTACACCTTC. Translated: CASRGTGIYGYTF. Filled out from reference TRBV2 and TRBJ1-2, the complete variable domain reads EPEVTQTPSHQVTQMGQEVILRCVPISNHLYFYWYRQILGQKVEFLVSFYNNEISEKSEIFDDQFSVERPDGSNFTLKIRSTKLEDSAMYFCASRGTGIYGYTFGSGTRLTVV.

This clone appeared a few times. The chain is built from TRBV9 and TRBJ1-1; D might be TRBD1 (6 bases). This CDR3 comprises 18 residues. The V end was cut by 4 bases, the J end by 0 bases, with 22 bases between. Per the germline V gene, CDR1 is SGDLS and CDR2 is YYNGEE. The CDR3 loop reads CASSRLGQLGGVNTEAFF. CDR3 DNA: TGTGCCAGCAGCCGATTAGGACAGCTGGGCGGCGTGAACACTGAAGCTTTCTTT. Combining the CDR3 with reference TRBV9 and TRBJ1-1 gives the whole variable domain DSGVTQTPKHLITATGQRVTLRCSPRSGDLSVYWYQQSLDQGLQFLIQYYNGEERAKGNILERFSAQQFPDLHSELNLSSLELGDSALYFCASSRLGQLGGVNTEAFFGQGTRLTVV.

This chain links TRBV29-1 with TRBJ2-5; D is ambiguous. Trimming stripped 3 bases from V and 4 bases from J, with 18 bases between. Germline loops: CDR1 SQVTM, CDR2 ANQGSEA. The CDR3 consists of 15 residues. The CDR3 reads CSVDRWSKNPETQYF. CDR3 DNA sequence: TGCAGCGTTGACAGATGGTCAAAAAACCCAGAGACCCAGTACTTC.

The chain employs TRBV6-5 and TRBJ1-2; D ambiguous. This CDR3 contains 14 residues. Germline V gives CDR1 MNHEY, CDR2 SVGAGI. V gave up 2 bases and J gave up 1 base, with 8 bases separating them. For the CDR3, the DNA is TGTGCCAGCAGTTACACTGGGAGTAACTATGGCTACACCTTC. This codes for CASSYTGSNYGYTF.

This rearrangement joins TRBV7-2 to TRBJ1-1; no clear D. The CDR3 has 13 amino acids. Germline V lookup: CDR1 SGHTA, CDR2 FQGNSA. Trimming removed 1 base at V and 0 bases at J, with 3 bases between. Written as DNA, the CDR3 is TGTGCCAGCAGCTTAGGTATGAACACTGAAGCTTTCTTT. It yields the protein CASSLGMNTEAFF.

This chain joins TRBV19 and TRBJ2-1; possibly TRBD1 for D (5 bases). This CDR3 has 16 residues. V was shortened by 3 bases and J by 5 bases, with 17 bases between the two germline ends. Germline V gives CDR1 LNHDA, CDR2 SQIVND (reference sequence). CDR3 nucleotide sequence: TGTGCCAGTAGTATCGGTTTCCCCAGGGCAGACAATGAGCAGTTCTTC. This encodes CASSIGFPRADNEQFF. Filled out from reference TRBV19 and TRBJ2-1, the complete variable domain reads DGGITQSPKYLFRKEGQNVTLSCEQNLNHDAMYWYRQDPGQGLRLIYYSQIVNDFQKGDIAEGYSVSREKKESFPLTVTSAQKNPTAFYLCASSIGFPRADNEQFFGPGTRLTVL.